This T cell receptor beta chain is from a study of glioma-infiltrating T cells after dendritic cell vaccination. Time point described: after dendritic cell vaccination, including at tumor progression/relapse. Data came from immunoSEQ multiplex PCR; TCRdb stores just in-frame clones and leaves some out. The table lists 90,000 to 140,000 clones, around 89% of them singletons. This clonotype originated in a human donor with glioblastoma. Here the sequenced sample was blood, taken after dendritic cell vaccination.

CDR3 sequence: CASSTQAGIYEQYF. The CDR3 nucleotides read TGTGCCAGTAGTACGCAGGCTGGAATTTACGAGCAGTACTTC. V usage is TRBV19 and J usage is TRBJ2-7; D is unclear. With 4 bases removed from V and 4 bases from J, the gap between germline ends came to 14 bases. The CDR3 is made up of 14 amino acids. The V gene's germline CDR1 is LNHDA and CDR2 SQIVND (reference sequence).